Below are 17 T cell receptor beta chains sequenced from a single sample in a study of blood T cell repertoires in COVID-19. The assay was immunoSEQ multiplex PCR, and TCRdb's table has in-frame clones only and misses some. The sample has roughly 150,000 clones, 65% to 80% seen once. Sequencing input: peripheral blood. These receptors originate from a man aged 55 to 69 with acute or convalescent COVID-19.

The chain uses TRBV19 and TRBJ2-7, with D perhaps TRBD1 (6 bases). Germline CDR1 and CDR2: LNHDA and SQIVND (reference sequence). This CDR3 has 14 amino acids. V gave up 5 bases and J gave up 2 bases, with 13 bases separating them. The CDR3 reads CASSAQGGPYEQYF. CDR3 nucleotide sequence: TGTGCCAGTAGTGCACAGGGTGGTCCCTACGAGCAGTACTTC.

This chain uses TRBV7-9 with TRBJ1-2; 9 positions agree with TRBD1. This CDR3 has 13 residues. CDR1 and CDR2 from the germline V gene are SEHNR and FQNEAQ (reference sequence). Trimming took 4 bases from V and 3 from J; bases not matched to a gene: 0. CDR3 sequence (DNA): TGTGCCAGCAGCTGGACAGGGGACTATGGCTACACCTTC. Translation: CASSWTGDYGYTF. The full variable domain, completed using reference TRBV7-9 and TRBJ1-2, is DTGVSQNPRHKITKRGQNVTFRCDPISEHNRLYWYRQTLGQGPEFLTYFQNEAQLEKSRLLSDRFSAERPKGSFSTLEIQRTEQGDSAMYLCASSWTGDYGYTFGSGTRLTVV.

This rearrangement joins TRBV7-9 to TRBJ2-7, with 10 bases aligning to TRBD2. Germline V gives CDR1 SEHNR, CDR2 FQNEAQ (reference sequence). This CDR3 has 16 residues. Unmatched junction bases numbered 10, after V lost 4 bases and J lost 4 bases. Here the CDR3 reads CASSSTYVSGRYEQYF. CDR3 in DNA: TGTGCCAGCAGCTCCACCTATGTTAGCGGGAGGTACGAGCAGTACTTC.

This chain uses TRBV6-5 with TRBJ2-7; D may be TRBD1 (6 bases). CDR3 length equals 15 residues. CDR1 is MNHEY, CDR2 SVGAGI, per germline. V lost 5 bases to trimming and J lost 0 bases, with 14 bases between them. The CDR3 sequence: CASSQNRVLSYEQYF. CDR3 in DNA: TGTGCCAGCAGTCAAAACAGGGTTCTCTCCTACGAGCAGTACTTC.

The CDR3 region is CASSQVSAREAFF. DNA for the CDR3: TGTGCCAGCAGCCAAGTCTCAGCGCGTGAAGCTTTCTTT. This chain joins TRBV3-1 (or the pseudogene TRBV3-2) and TRBJ1-1; no clear D gene. Germline V gives CDR1 LGHDT, CDR2 YNNKEL (reference sequence). V was cut by 1 base and J by 7 bases, with 10 bases left in between. This CDR3 contains 13 residues.

The rearrangement uses TRBV5-4 and TRBJ2-7; 9 bases are a match to TRBD1. Germline-derived CDR1 and CDR2 are SGHNT and YYREEE (reference sequence). CDR3 length equals 13 residues. V lost 4 bases, J lost 7 bases, and 6 bases stayed unmatched. The CDR3 DNA reads TGTGCCAGCAGCAAAGGGACAGGGTTAGAGCAGTACTTC. Its translation: CASSKGTGLEQYF.

The chain is built from TRBV18 and TRBJ2-7, with 8 bases that match TRBD1. The V and J ends lost 3 bases and 3 bases, in that order; junction bases with no gene match: 4. Germline CDR1 and CDR2: KGHSH and LQKENI. CDR3 length: 14 residues. The CDR3 region is CASSPDRVSYEQYF. CDR3 nucleotides: TGTGCCAGCTCACCGGACAGGGTTAGCTACGAGCAGTACTTC.

As DNA, the CDR3 is TGTGCCGGGGGCCAAGCAGGGTCCTACGAGCAGTACTTC. Its translation is CAGGQAGSYEQYF. The chain links TRBV7-9 to TRBJ2-7; weak D call: TRBD1 (6 bases). The CDR3 has 13 amino acids. The germline V gene has CDR1 SEHNR and CDR2 FQNEAQ (reference sequence). V was trimmed by 11 bases and J by 1 base, leaving 15 bases between them.

The rearrangement links TRBV27 to TRBJ1-4; D not certain. Germline assignment: CDR1 MNHEY and CDR2 SMNVEV (reference sequence). This CDR3 is 14 amino acids long. V lost 3 bases and J 5 bases, leaving 10 bases between the germline ends. Written as DNA, the CDR3 is TGTGCCAGCAGTTTGGGCAGACACAATGAAAAACTGTTTTTT. This encodes CASSLGRHNEKLFF.

The chain recombines TRBV5-1 with TRBJ2-7, with 12 bases aligning to TRBD2. The CDR3 extends over 16 amino acids. With 4 bases clipped from V and 9 bases from J, the junction kept 14 bases outside the gene matches. CDR1 is SGHRS and CDR2 is YFSETQ in the germline V gene. CDR3 protein: CASSPRMTSGSRWQYF. The CDR3 coding sequence is TGCGCCAGCAGCCCAAGGATGACTAGCGGGAGTAGATGGCAGTACTTC.

CDR3 protein: CATSESGTPNNEQFF. The DNA of the CDR3 is TGTGCCACCAGTGAGTCCGGGACACCGAACAATGAGCAGTTCTTC. The rearrangement links TRBV24-1 to TRBJ2-1, with D possibly TRBD1 on 6 matching bases. V was clipped by 4 bases and J by 5 bases, with 14 bases between them. Germline-derived CDR1 and CDR2 are KGHDR and SFDVKD. CDR3 length equals 15 residues.

This rearrangement joins TRBV5-4 to TRBJ2-3, with 11 nucleotides matching TRBD2. The CDR3 runs to 16 residues. CDR1 and CDR2 (germline): SGHNT, YYREEE (reference sequence). Unmatched junction bases numbered 5, after V lost 0 bases and J lost 5 bases. CDR3: CASSLALAGDVDTQYF. CDR3 DNA sequence: TGTGCCAGCAGCTTGGCACTAGCGGGAGATGTAGATACGCAGTATTTT.

The chain is built from TRBV2 and TRBJ1-3; 9 positions agree with TRBD1. V shed 5 bases, J shed 7 bases, and the junction held 3 bases outside the gene matches. The germline CDR1 and CDR2 sequences are SNHLY and FYNNEI. The CDR3 runs 13 residues. The chain's CDR3 is CASSNDRGNTIYF. The DNA for the CDR3 is TGTGCCAGCAGTAACGACAGGGGGAACACCATATATTTT. Full variable domain (rest looked up from reference TRBV2 and TRBJ1-3): EPEVTQTPSHQVTQMGQEVILRCVPISNHLYFYWYRQILGQKVEFLVSFYNNEISEKSEIFDDQFSVERPDGSNFTLKIRSTKLEDSAMYFCASSNDRGNTIYFGEGSWLTVV.

This clone has only a few counts. The V and J genes are TRBV2 and TRBJ2-1; 10 nucleotides match TRBD2. V was pared by 4 bases and J by 8 bases, with 11 bases of the junction left unmatched. Germline values: CDR1 SNHLY, CDR2 FYNNEI. The CDR3 is 16 residues long. The CDR3 region is CASSVPTSGDVYEQFF. The DNA of the CDR3 is TGTGCCAGCAGTGTCCCTACTAGCGGGGATGTCTATGAGCAGTTCTTC.

The chain employs TRBV6-5 and TRBJ1-1; D not certain. CDR3 size: 14 residues. Germline loops: CDR1 MNHEY, CDR2 SVGAGI. Trimming took 5 bases from V and 4 from J, leaving 14 bases between them. In DNA, the CDR3 is TGTGCCAGCAGTCGGGAAGTCACACGCACTGAAGCTTTCTTT. It yields the protein CASSREVTRTEAFF.

DNA of the CDR3: TGTGCCAGCTCGAGACTAGCGGGAGGGGATGATGAGCAGTTCTTC. It specifies CASSRLAGGDDEQFF. This chain uses TRBV18 with TRBJ2-1; 14 bases fit TRBD2. Germline trimming cut 6 bases from V and 8 bases from J; bases unmatched to any gene: 6. The CDR3 is 15 residues long. Per germline, CDR1 KGHSH and CDR2 LQKENI.

This rearrangement joins TRBV19 to TRBJ2-7, with 10 bases that match TRBD1. The germline gives CDR1 LNHDA, CDR2 SQIVND (reference sequence). The CDR3 runs 13 residues. V lost 6 bases and J lost 3; bases outside the gene matches: 2. As DNA, the CDR3 is TGTGCCAGTAGCTGGGACAGGGGCTACGAGCAGTACTTC. It encodes CASSWDRGYEQYF.